The 30 T cell receptor beta chains below were found in one sample sequenced in a study of identical twins. TCRdb called the 5' RACE reads again in MiXCR, with one record for every CDR3 protein. The table has 570,000 or so distinct CDR3 sequences, approximately 10% seen once; the top ten hold 2.5% to 3.5%. This sample was also put to use in a study of yellow fever vaccine responses in identical twins.

Sample: PBMCs. These TCRs come from a woman aged 18-29 years in good health.

Only a few counts were recorded for this clonotype. The chain recombines TRBV20-1 with TRBJ2-3, with TRBD2 identical over 13 bases. The V and J ends lost 3 bases and 5 bases, in that order; junction bases with no gene match: 20. CDR1 is DFQATT and CDR2 is SNEGSKA in the germline V gene (reference sequence). The CDR3 is 20 amino acids. Written as DNA, the CDR3 is TGCAGTGCTAGGGTGACAGGGATCGGACTAGCGGGAGTGTCGCAAGATACGCAGTATTTT. Its protein product is CSARVTGIGLAGVSQDTQYF.

This clonotype came up a few times. The J gene is TRBJ1-1, the V gene TRBV2, with unresolved D. This CDR3 spans 14 amino acids. V was clipped by 8 bases and J by 0 bases, with 13 bases between them. CDR1 SNHLY and CDR2 FYNNEI come from the germline V gene. CDR3 protein: CASAKTMMNTEAFF. The CDR3 bases are TGTGCCAGCGCAAAGACGATGATGAACACTGAAGCTTTCTTT.

This clonotype was seen many times. This chain links TRBV10-1 with TRBJ1-1; 7 nucleotides align to TRBD1. The CDR3 loop spans 12 amino acids. Germline V CDR1 and CDR2: WNHNN, SYGVQD (reference sequence). Germline trimming cut 3 bases from V and 7 bases from J; bases unmatched to any gene: 2. The CDR3 spells CASSDRQGEAFF. The CDR3 DNA reads as TGCGCCAGCAGTGATAGACAGGGTGAAGCTTTCTTT.

The V call is TRBV20-1, the J call TRBJ2-5; TRBD2 agrees at 12 bases. From germline, CDR1 is DFQATT and CDR2 SNEGSKA (reference sequence). This CDR3 is built from 16 residues. V shed 5 bases, J shed 5 bases, and the junction held 12 bases outside the gene matches. CDR3 residues: CSARLAGVPGMETQYF. The DNA for the CDR3 is TGCAGTGCTCGACTAGCGGGAGTGCCGGGTATGGAGACCCAGTACTTC.

The chain has TRBV10-3 and TRBJ2-2; D uncertain. The CDR3 loop spans 14 amino acids. Germline V gene data show CDR1 as ENHRY and CDR2 as SYGVKD. V was clipped by 3 bases and J by 1 base, with 6 bases between them. The CDR3 here is CAISDSWNTGELFF. For the CDR3, the DNA is TGTGCCATCAGTGATTCATGGAACACCGGGGAGCTGTTTTTT.

This clonotype turned up a few times. The chain recombines TRBV25-1 with TRBJ1-6, with D maybe TRBD1 (5 bases). V was trimmed by 2 bases and J by 6 bases, leaving 11 bases between them. This CDR3 is built from 15 residues. CDR1 is MGHDK and CDR2 is SYGVNS in the germline V gene. CDR3 sequence reads: CASSEGGALNSPLHF. The DNA of the CDR3 is TGTGCCAGCAGTGAAGGAGGGGCCCTTAATTCACCCCTCCACTTT.

J is TRBJ2-3 and V is TRBV20-1; 9 nucleotides line up with TRBD2. This CDR3 comprises 14 residues. Germline V gene data show CDR1 as DFQATT and CDR2 as SNEGSKA (reference sequence). V shed 5 bases, J shed 3 bases, and the junction held 6 bases outside the gene matches. The CDR3 sequence: CSASSGEGTDTQYF. The CDR3 DNA reads as TGCAGTGCTTCTAGCGGGGAAGGTACAGATACGCAGTATTTT.

This clonotype was counted at least ten times. This chain joins TRBV12-3 or TRBV12-4 and TRBJ2-5, with D possibly matching TRBD1 (5 bases). The CDR3 totals 14 residues. The V and J ends lost 3 bases and 5 bases respectively, with 13 bases between them. The CDR3 spells CASSLRKGLETQYF. The DNA of the CDR3 is TGTGCCAGCAGTTTGCGAAAGGGGTTGGAGACCCAGTACTTC.

This clonotype has only a few counts. The CDR3 bases are TGTGCCAGCAAGAAGGAGACCCAGTACTTC. It specifies CASKKETQYF. The chain uses TRBV2 and TRBJ2-5; no firm D call. The CDR3 is made up of 10 amino acids. V lost 7 bases to trimming and J lost 5 bases, with 5 bases between them. The germline V gene has CDR1 SNHLY and CDR2 FYNNEI. The full variable domain, with the rest looked up from reference TRBV2 and TRBJ2-5, is EPEVTQTPSHQVTQMGQEVILRCVPISNHLYFYWYRQILGQKVEFLVSFYNNEISEKSEIFDDQFSVERPDGSNFTLKIRSTKLEDSAMYFCASKKETQYFGPGTRLLVL.

The chain uses TRBV10-2 and TRBJ2-5; 8 positions match TRBD1. This CDR3 contains 14 residues. The germline gives CDR1 WSHSY, CDR2 SAAADI. The V and J ends lost 2 bases and 5 bases, in that order; junction bases with no gene match: 4. In DNA, the CDR3 is TGCGCCAGCAGTGAGGGCAGGGGGCGGGAGACCCAGTACTTC. This translates into CASSEGRGRETQYF.

This clonotype was seen repeatedly, ten times or more. The chain is built from TRBV12-3 or TRBV12-4 and TRBJ1-2; 7 bases are shared with TRBD1. The CDR3 contains 14 residues. V shed 6 bases and J 0 bases; nucleotides not matched to a gene: 4. The CDR3 region has the DNA TGTGCCAGCAGCCGGACAGGAGCTAACTATGGCTACACCTTC. As protein: CASSRTGANYGYTF.

This clonotype has just a few counts. CDR3 loop: CASSLGLFGNTIYF. CDR3 coding DNA: TGTGCCAGTAGTTTGGGACTTTTTGGAAACACCATATATTTT. The rearrangement joins TRBV19 to TRBJ1-3, with D possibly TRBD1 on 5 matching bases. Germline CDR1 and CDR2: LNHDA and SQIVND (reference sequence). CDR3 length equals 14 residues. V dropped 5 bases and J dropped 3 bases, with 11 bases sitting between them.

The chain employs TRBV6-1 and TRBJ1-1; D remains unclear. Germline CDR1 is MNHNS and CDR2 is SASEGT. The V end was cut by 7 bases, the J end by 8 bases, with 17 bases between. CDR3 size: 13 residues. The CDR3 nucleotides are TGTGCCAGCACCCCTCGATCCTTTACCGAAGCTTTCTTT. This codes for CASTPRSFTEAFF.

This clonotype has more than one count but fewer than ten. The chain combines TRBV6-2 or TRBV6-3 with TRBJ2-5; no reliable D call. V was cut by 2 bases and J by 5 bases, with 9 bases left in between. Germline assignment: CDR1 MNHEY and CDR2 SVGEGT. CDR3 size: 13 residues. CDR3 nucleotide sequence: TGTGCCAGCAGTTACCCCCCTGAGGAGACCCAGTACTTC. Residues: CASSYPPEETQYF.

This clonotype occurred a few times. The rearrangement links TRBV15 to TRBJ2-4; possibly TRBD1 or TRBD2 for D (5 bases each). Trimming removed 2 bases from V and 9 bases from J, with 26 bases in between. In germline, CDR1 is LNHNV, CDR2 YYDKDF (reference sequence). CDR3 length: 18 residues. CDR3 sequence: CATSRRSPREGRGSIQYF. The CDR3 region has the DNA TGTGCCACCAGCAGACGCTCCCCCAGAGAGGGGCGCGGGTCCATTCAGTACTTC.

This clonotype was detected only a few times. This sequence joins TRBV3-1 and TRBJ2-1; TRBD2 agrees at 12 bases. Germline V gene sequence: CDR1 LGHDT, CDR2 YNNKEL (reference sequence). The CDR3 is made up of 15 amino acids. V lost 1 base, J lost 10 bases, and 5 bases stayed unmatched. In nucleotides, the CDR3 is TGTGCCAGCAGCCAAGTGTCTAGCGGGGGGGGCGAGCAGTTCTTC. Residues: CASSQVSSGGGEQFF.

This clonotype was seen at least ten times. The CDR3 DNA sequence: TGCAGCGCCGCGGGTGCTAAAGAGACCCAGTACTTC. Translated: CSAAGAKETQYF. This rearrangement joins TRBV29-1 to TRBJ2-5, with D possibly TRBD2 on 5 matching bases. The CDR3 runs 12 residues. Trimming left V 7 bases short and J 3 bases short, with 12 bases between. From germline, CDR1 is SQVTM and CDR2 ANQGSEA.

This clonotype is a singleton in its sample. A much bigger clone sits one base away, suggesting this may be a read error. This rearrangement joins TRBV6-2 or TRBV6-3 to TRBJ2-7; TRBD2 agrees at 8 bases. J lost 3 bases, V lost 5 bases, and 15 bases had no gene match. This CDR3 region has 17 residues. Germline V CDR1 and CDR2: MNHEY, SVGEGT. CDR3 loop: CASSKGTRGRGLYEQYF. The CDR3 DNA is TGTGCCAGCAGTAAAGGGACTAGGGGGAGGGGACTCTACGAGCAGTACTTC.

This sequence joins TRBV11-2 and TRBJ2-5; 7 nucleotides agree with TRBD1. Germline V gene lookup returns CDR1 SGHAT and CDR2 FQNNGV. Unmatched junction bases numbered 7, after V lost 1 base and J lost 2 bases. This CDR3 comprises 16 residues. CDR3 residues: CASSLGGRGIQETQYF. CDR3 sequence (DNA): TGTGCCAGCAGCTTAGGAGGCAGGGGGATTCAAGAGACCCAGTACTTC.

The chain employs TRBV4-3 and TRBJ1-2; 10 nucleotides agree with TRBD1. The CDR3 is 15 residues long. CDR1 is LGHNA, CDR2 YSLEER, per germline. V lost 4 bases and J lost 0; bases outside the gene matches: 2. The DNA of the CDR3 is TGCGCCAGCAGCCGCGGGACAGGGGCTAACTATGGCTACACCTTC. It translates to CASSRGTGANYGYTF.

The rearrangement links TRBV20-1 to TRBJ2-3, with 11 bases identical to TRBD2. V trimming: 5 bases; J trimming: 4 bases; junction bases outside the gene matches: 11. This CDR3 is 16 amino acids long. CDR1 DFQATT and CDR2 SNEGSKA come from the germline V gene (reference sequence). The CDR3 region has the DNA TGCAGTGCTCAACCGCTTAGCGGGGGGGCAGCAGATACGCAGTATTTT. Encoded protein: CSAQPLSGGAADTQYF.

The gene calls are TRBV24-1 and TRBJ2-1; the D gene is possibly TRBD2 (6 bases). The V gene's germline CDR1 is KGHDR and CDR2 SFDVKD. The CDR3 runs 14 residues. The V end lost 4 bases, the J end lost 7 bases, and 13 bases lay between the germline ends. DNA for the CDR3: TGTGCCACCAGTGAATCCCCTGGGAGGAATGAGCAGTTCTTC. It codes for CATSESPGRNEQFF.

The table lists this clonotype with a few counts. V gene TRBV28 combines with J gene TRBJ2-5, with no clear D. V was shortened by 6 bases and J by 1 base, with 15 bases between the two germline ends. Per germline, CDR1 MDHEN and CDR2 SYDVKM. CDR3 length: 15 residues. CDR3 protein: CASSPDRFRQETQYF. The CDR3 region has the DNA TGTGCCAGCAGCCCCGATAGGTTTCGCCAAGAGACCCAGTACTTC.

This clonotype was seen more than once but under ten times. The chain links TRBV3-1 to TRBJ1-2; D is perhaps TRBD1 (5 bases). Germline loops: CDR1 LGHDT, CDR2 YNNKEL (reference sequence). This CDR3 has 15 residues. Trimming left V 7 bases short and J 7 bases short, with 22 bases between. In nucleotides, the CDR3 is TGTGCCAGCACCCAGGGTTTCGGGGCGGTTTCTGGCTACACCTTC. Translation gives CASTQGFGAVSGYTF.

The chain recombines TRBV2 with TRBJ1-3; D possibly corresponds to TRBD1 (6 bases). The V and J ends lost 6 bases and 7 bases respectively, with 19 bases between them. Germline V gene sequence: CDR1 SNHLY, CDR2 FYNNEI. The CDR3 has 15 amino acids. The CDR3 sequence is CASRDTDRLANTIYF. CDR3 DNA: TGTGCCAGCAGAGATACGGACAGATTGGCGAACACCATATATTTT. Variable domain in full (rest from reference TRBV2 and TRBJ1-3): EPEVTQTPSHQVTQMGQEVILRCVPISNHLYFYWYRQILGQKVEFLVSFYNNEISEKSEIFDDQFSVERPDGSNFTLKIRSTKLEDSAMYFCASRDTDRLANTIYFGEGSWLTVV.

This clonotype was observed many times. The chain recombines TRBV7-2 with TRBJ2-3, with D hard to call. CDR1 is SGHTA, CDR2 FQGNSA, per germline. Trimming removed 3 bases at V and 9 bases at J, with 7 bases between. The CDR3 has 11 residues. CDR3 sequence (DNA): TGTGCCAGCAGCTTGGACGACACGCAGTATTTT. It yields the protein CASSLDDTQYF.

The chain employs TRBV11-2 and TRBJ2-2; D gene uncertain. Trimming removed 5 bases from V and 0 bases from J, with 10 bases in between. The CDR3 covers 15 residues. Germline V gene data show CDR1 as SGHAT and CDR2 as FQNNGV. The chain's CDR3 is CASSPFGTNTGELFF. The DNA of the CDR3 is TGTGCCAGCAGCCCCTTCGGAACGAACACCGGGGAGCTGTTTTTT.

This clonotype occurred a few times. The chain links TRBV5-1 to TRBJ2-7, with 10 bases fitting TRBD1. CDR1 SGHRS and CDR2 YFSETQ come from the germline V gene. Trimming removed 0 bases from V and 0 bases from J; junction bases left unmatched: 9. This CDR3 region has 18 residues. As DNA, the CDR3 is TGCGCCAGCAGCTTGGCCGCGGGACAGGGGCGGCGCTCCTACGAGCAGTACTTC. Its protein is CASSLAAGQGRRSYEQYF.

This chain uses TRBV12-3 or TRBV12-4 with TRBJ2-1; 8 nucleotides match TRBD1. The CDR3 sequence is 15 residues long. The V segment lost 6 bases and the J segment 9 bases; nucleotides outside the gene matches: 13. The CDR3 is CASSPPTDRAGEQFF. Here the CDR3 DNA reads TGTGCCAGCAGCCCCCCCACGGACAGGGCGGGTGAGCAGTTCTTC.

This clonotype has more than one count but fewer than ten. This chain uses TRBV10-1 with TRBJ2-1; 7 positions match TRBD2. Germline CDR1 and CDR2: WNHNN and SYGVQD (reference sequence). After removal of 2 bases from V and 9 bases from J, the junction contained 4 bases not matched to a gene. CDR3 size: 13 residues. CDR3 sequence: CASSERGRGEQFF. The CDR3 region has the DNA TGCGCCAGCAGTGAGCGGGGGAGGGGTGAGCAGTTCTTC.